Shown below are 28 T cell receptor beta chains from a single sample sequenced in a study of patients and donors after allogeneic stem cell transplantation. Using its own MiXCR run on the RT-PCR reads, TCRdb lists one record per CDR3 protein. Here the sample spans 30,000 to 35,000 distinct CDR3 sequences, about 6.8% being singletons. Sequencing input: blood, either unsorted or a sorted T cell fraction (not recorded which). These receptor sequences come from a human donor who was either an allogeneic HSCT recipient or a stem cell or donor lymphocyte infusion donor (not recorded which). It is not recorded whose cells these are; they may come from a transplant donor.

This clonotype was seen at least ten times. This chain connects TRBV20-1 to TRBJ2-7; a weak D match, TRBD2 (6 bases). Trimming left V 3 bases short and J 0 bases short, with 9 bases between. Germline loops: CDR1 DFQATT, CDR2 SNEGSKA (reference sequence). The CDR3 loop spans 13 amino acids. The CDR3 is CSASGGSSYEQYF. CDR3 DNA: TGCAGTGCTAGTGGGGGGAGCTCCTACGAGCAGTACTTC.

This clonotype is judged medium-sized. This chain links TRBV12-3 or TRBV12-4 with TRBJ1-6; a weak D match, TRBD1 (5 bases). The CDR3 spans 15 residues. With 5 bases removed from V and 4 bases from J, the gap between germline ends came to 12 bases. The CDR3 nucleotides are TGTGCCAGCAGTGAGGGACGGATGTATAATTCACCCCTCCACTTT. As protein: CASSEGRMYNSPLHF.

This clonotype was counted many times. This chain joins TRBV20-1 and TRBJ2-1, with TRBD2 matching over 7 bases. V lost 1 base, J lost 7 bases, and 7 bases stayed unmatched. This CDR3 spans 14 amino acids. Germline CDR1 reads DFQATT; CDR2 reads SNEGSKA (reference sequence). CDR3 sequence (DNA): TGCAGTGCTAGAGGTGTAGCGGGTAAAAATGAGCAGTTCTTC. Encoded protein: CSARGVAGKNEQFF.

This clonotype appeared many times. Since a much larger clone is just one base distant, this may be a read error. The V and J genes are TRBV7-9 and TRBJ1-1, with D possibly matching TRBD1 (6 bases). Between the trimmed V and J ends, which lost 1 base and 3 bases, there was a span of 6 bases. CDR1 is SEHNR and CDR2 is FQNEAQ in the germline V gene (reference sequence). CDR3 length: 13 residues. The CDR3 loop reads CASSLDRDTEAFF. The CDR3 DNA reads as TGTGCCAGCAGCTTAGACAGGGACACTGAAGCTTTCTTT.

The gene calls are TRBV5-4 and TRBJ2-1; D assignment may be TRBD1 or TRBD2 (5 bases each). V lost 4 bases and J 8 bases, leaving 22 bases between the germline ends. The CDR3 is made up of 16 amino acids. From germline, CDR1 is SGHNT and CDR2 YYREEE (reference sequence). Here the CDR3 reads CASSQGLTRVGYEQFF. CDR3 sequence (DNA): TGTGCCAGCAGCCAGGGCCTAACGAGGGTCGGCTATGAGCAGTTCTTC.

Many counts were recorded for this clonotype. The genes are TRBV20-1 and TRBJ2-5; possible D gene TRBD1, 6 bases. Germline V gene lookup returns CDR1 DFQATT and CDR2 SNEGSKA (reference sequence). Trimming pared 6 bases from V and 5 bases from J, leaving 19 bases between. The CDR3 runs to 14 residues. The CDR3 sequence is CSARRGPGMETQYF. DNA of the CDR3: TGCAGTGCGCGCAGGGGTCCCGGCATGGAGACCCAGTACTTC.

This clonotype was found many times. The V call is TRBV28, the J call TRBJ2-7; 10 positions match TRBD2. V lost 7 bases, J lost 3 bases, and 6 bases stayed unmatched. The germline V gene encodes CDR1 MDHEN and CDR2 SYDVKM. There are 14 residues in the CDR3. The CDR3 nucleotides are TGTGCCAGCAACTTAGCGGGAGGCGTCTACGAGCAGTACTTC. Residues: CASNLAGGVYEQYF. Full variable domain (missing parts from reference TRBV28 and TRBJ2-7): DVKVTQSSRYLVKRTGEKVFLECVQDMDHENMFWYRQDPGLGLRLIYFSYDVKMKEKGDIPEGYSVSREKKERFSLILESASTNQTSMYLCASNLAGGVYEQYFGPGTRLTVT.

This clonotype has ten or more counts. The chain uses TRBV30 and TRBJ1-2, with TRBD1 matching over 7 bases. CDR1 is GTSNPN and CDR2 is SVGIG in the germline V gene (reference sequence). The CDR3 totals 14 residues. The J segment lost 6 bases and the V segment lost 3 bases, leaving 10 bases of the junction unmatched. CDR3 amino acids: CAWRPGQFVDGYTF. CDR3 nucleotide sequence: TGTGCCTGGAGGCCGGGACAGTTCGTGGATGGCTACACCTTC.

The chain joins TRBV5-6 to TRBJ2-5; TRBD2 matches at 9 bases. The CDR3 consists of 15 residues. With V trimmed by 4 bases and J by 0 bases, 4 bases remained unmatched. Germline-derived CDR1 and CDR2 are SGHDT and YYEEEE. CDR3 nucleotides: TGTGCCAGCAGCAGACTAGCGGTATACCAAGAGACCCAGTACTTC. It translates to CASSRLAVYQETQYF.

This clonotype was picked up a small number of times. The chain uses TRBV9 and TRBJ2-5; possible D gene TRBD2, 6 bases. Germline V gene data show CDR1 as SGDLS and CDR2 as YYNGEE. The length of the CDR3 is 17 residues. Trimming took 0 bases from V and 5 from J, leaving 20 bases between them. CDR3 sequence reads: CASSVGVRRGHGETQYF. In nucleotides, the CDR3 is TGTGCCAGCAGCGTAGGAGTGAGGAGGGGCCATGGGGAGACCCAGTACTTC.

Many counts were recorded for this clonotype. The rearrangement links TRBV12-3 or TRBV12-4 to TRBJ2-5, with 10 bases identical to TRBD2. With V trimmed by 7 bases and J by 1 base, 18 bases remained unmatched. The CDR3 has 19 amino acids. CDR3 sequence: CASTLGATSGFHLQETQYF. CDR3 bases: TGTGCCAGCACCCTAGGGGCGACTAGCGGGTTCCATCTCCAAGAGACCCAGTACTTC.

This clonotype was counted at least ten times. This chain uses TRBV5-6 with TRBJ2-1; TRBD2 matches 11 bases. In germline, CDR1 is SGHDT, CDR2 YYEEEE. Trimming cost V 4 bases and J 12 bases; bases outside gene matches: 3. There are 12 residues in the CDR3. CDR3 sequence (DNA): TGTGCCAGCAGCGGCGGGACTAGCGGGCAGTTCTTC. Amino acids: CASSGGTSGQFF.

This clonotype has a count of ten or more. CDR3 region: CASRETGTSQETQYF. Written as DNA, the CDR3 is TGTGCCAGCAGAGAAACCGGGACGTCCCAAGAGACCCAGTACTTC. This rearrangement joins TRBV2 to TRBJ2-5, with D possibly being TRBD1 or TRBD2 (5 bases each). The CDR3 loop spans 15 amino acids. Germline lookup yields CDR1 SNHLY and CDR2 FYNNEI. Trimming pared 6 bases from V and 1 base from J, leaving 15 bases between.

Ten or more counts support this clonotype. V gene TRBV11-1 combines with J gene TRBJ2-5, with D hard to call. CDR1 is SGHAT, CDR2 FQDESV, per germline (reference sequence). The CDR3 sequence is 14 residues long. V was pared by 1 base and J by 2 bases, with 8 bases between. CDR3 amino acids: CASSLGWRQETQYF. CDR3 coding DNA: TGTGCCAGCAGCTTAGGTTGGCGACAAGAGACCCAGTACTTC.

This clonotype appeared a few times. The J gene is TRBJ2-7, the V gene TRBV6-5; D uncertain. V dropped 4 bases and J dropped 0 bases, with 10 bases sitting between them. The CDR3 sequence is 14 residues long. In germline, CDR1 is MNHEY, CDR2 SVGAGI. The CDR3 nucleotides read TGTGCCAGCAGTTTCCGGGTTAACTCCTACGAGCAGTACTTC. It codes for CASSFRVNSYEQYF.

The chain links TRBV11-2 to TRBJ2-2; D may be TRBD2 (6 bases). V was trimmed by 5 bases and J by 7 bases, leaving 14 bases between them. This CDR3 is built from 14 residues. The germline V gene encodes CDR1 SGHAT and CDR2 FQNNGV. The CDR3 protein is CASSMTGVGGELFF. The CDR3 nucleotides are TGTGCCAGCAGCATGACGGGAGTCGGCGGGGAGCTGTTTTTT.

Comment on this clonotype: A much larger clone lies a single base off, so this may be a read error. This rearrangement joins TRBV5-1 to TRBJ2-3, with D possibly TRBD2 on 6 matching bases. Germline values: CDR1 SGHRS, CDR2 YFSETQ. CDR3 size: 12 residues. Here the CDR3 reads CTSSSGLDTQYF. CDR3 bases: TGCACCAGCAGCTCGGGACTAGATACGCAGTATTTT.

This clonotype was counted ten times or more. This chain uses TRBV3-1 with TRBJ2-7; 9 nucleotides agree with TRBD1. The CDR3 is made up of 15 amino acids. V was clipped by 5 bases and J by 2 bases; unmatched bases: 7. Germline V CDR1 and CDR2: LGHDT, YNNKEL (reference sequence). In nucleotides, the CDR3 is TGTGCCAGCAGCAAGGGACAGGGCACCCCCTACGAGCAGTACTTC. This gives the protein CASSKGQGTPYEQYF.

Judged by abundance, this clonotype is medium-sized. The chain has TRBV6-2 or TRBV6-3 and TRBJ2-1; D is uncertain. This CDR3 has 13 residues. V was trimmed by 5 bases and J by 10 bases, leaving 15 bases between them. The germline CDR1 and CDR2 sequences are MNHEY and SVGEGT. CDR3 coding DNA: TGTGCCAGCAGTCCGTCCCTATCTACCGAGCAGTTCTTC. Its protein product is CASSPSLSTEQFF.

This clonotype was seen many times. The chain combines TRBV18 with TRBJ2-7; D remains ambiguous. Trimming removed 3 bases at V and 7 bases at J, with 10 bases between. CDR1 KGHSH and CDR2 LQKENI come from the germline V gene. This CDR3 comprises 12 residues. The CDR3 sequence: CASSPRMGEQYF. DNA of the CDR3: TGTGCCAGCTCACCCAGGATGGGGGAGCAGTACTTC.

This clonotype was observed a handful of times. The chain employs TRBV9 and TRBJ1-1; 11 nucleotides agree with TRBD1. V was clipped by 5 bases and J by 3 bases; unmatched bases: 18. Looked up from germline, CDR1 is SGDLS and CDR2 is YYNGEE. The length of the CDR3 is 19 residues. This CDR3 reads CASSVSPYRDRGRDTEAFF. CDR3 in DNA: TGTGCCAGCAGTGTCAGCCCTTACCGGGACAGGGGGAGGGACACTGAAGCTTTCTTT.

There are many counts of this clonotype. This CDR3 reads CSARATGSGNTIYF. The CDR3 DNA reads TGCAGTGCTAGGGCCACGGGTTCTGGAAACACCATATATTTT. The J gene is TRBJ1-3, the V gene TRBV20-1; D unresolved. V gave up 3 bases and J gave up 1 base, with 10 bases separating them. CDR3 length: 14 residues. Germline V gives CDR1 DFQATT, CDR2 SNEGSKA (reference sequence).

The chain couples TRBV9 to TRBJ2-2, with D maybe TRBD2 (6 bases). This CDR3 region has 15 residues. Per the germline V gene, CDR1 is SGDLS and CDR2 is YYNGEE. With 0 bases removed from V and 4 bases from J, the gap between germline ends came to 10 bases. CDR3 protein: CASSVGGMSTGELFF. The DNA of the CDR3 is TGTGCCAGCAGCGTAGGCGGGATGAGCACCGGGGAGCTGTTTTTT.

This clonotype was counted ten times or more. This sequence joins TRBV6-6 and TRBJ1-4; D is undetermined. The germline gives CDR1 MNHNY, CDR2 SVGAGI (reference sequence). The CDR3 totals 16 residues. V gave up 2 bases and J gave up 6 bases, with 16 bases separating them. The CDR3, as DNA: TGTGCCAGCAGTTACCGAGAGTTCGGGAGGGATGAAAAACTGTTTTTT. Translation gives CASSYREFGRDEKLFF.

This clonotype was detected a few times. The chain is built from TRBV7-8 and TRBJ2-7, with TRBD1 matching 12 bases. CDR1 is SGHVS, CDR2 FQNEAQ, per germline. The CDR3 runs 14 residues. V lost 5 bases, J lost 4 bases, and 3 bases stayed unmatched. Written as DNA, the CDR3 is TGTGCCAGCAGCCGGGACAGGGGGCGATACGAGCAGTACTTC. It encodes CASSRDRGRYEQYF.

This clonotype was counted only a few times. The CDR3 protein is CASSTTTGSLWVQYF. The CDR3 nucleotides are TGCGCCAGCAGCACTACCACCGGGTCCCTGTGGGTCCAGTACTTC. The chain joins TRBV5-1 to TRBJ2-5, with D hard to call. V lost 4 bases and J lost 10, with 23 bases in between. CDR1 and CDR2 (germline): SGHRS, YFSETQ. This CDR3 is 15 amino acids long.

Many counts were recorded for this clonotype. The V call is TRBV6-6, the J call TRBJ1-1, with D hard to call. Trimming removed 2 bases at V and 1 base at J, with 14 bases between. Germline V lookup: CDR1 MNHNY, CDR2 SVGAGI (reference sequence). This CDR3 is built from 16 residues. CDR3 nucleotide sequence: TGTGCCAGCAGTTACAACCCCCGGGCGAAGAACACTGAAGCTTTCTTT. Its translation: CASSYNPRAKNTEAFF.

J is TRBJ2-6 and V is TRBV18; tentatively, D is TRBD1 (6 bases). CDR3 length: 16 residues. Germline CDR1 is KGHSH and CDR2 is LQKENI. V lost 2 bases to trimming and J lost 3 bases, with 11 bases between them. The CDR3 loop reads CASSPTTGSGANVLTF. CDR3 bases: TGTGCCAGCTCACCAACGACAGGAAGTGGGGCCAACGTCCTGACTTTC.